This is a list of T cell receptor beta chains from one sample in a study of control samples from healthy donors and cancer patients. Sequencing was performed with immunoSEQ multiplex PCR; in TCRdb, only in-frame clones are kept and a portion is missing. This sample has some 76,000 clones, with roughly 91% found just once. Sequenced input: PBMCs. The receptors were sampled from a man aged 55 to 70 with lung cancer. Each CDR3 is given with its conserved first and last residue. D genes are given only for firm matches. A row's size may be missing; if present it is once, few, many or a size class.

V gene: TRBV7-9
J gene: TRBJ1-2
clone size: NA
D gene: NA
CDR3 DNA: TGTGCCAGCAGTAGCATGGGGACAAAAACCTTC
CDR3 protein: CASSSMGTKTF

V gene: TRBV25-1
J gene: TRBJ2-2
clone size: NA
D gene: NA
CDR3 DNA: TGTGCCAGCGGCGAAATCGGTCGGGTCGGTGACACCGGGGAGCTGTTTTTT
CDR3 protein: CASGEIGRVGDTGELFF

V gene: TRBV2
J gene: TRBJ1-1
clone size: few
D gene: TRBD1
CDR3 DNA: TGTGCCAGTGTAGACAGGGGGGCTGAAGCTTTCTTT
CDR3 protein: CASVDRGAEAFF

V gene: TRBV11-3
J gene: TRBJ1-1
clone size: NA
D gene: TRBD1
CDR3 DNA: TGTGCCAGCAGCTGGAGACAGGGAGAGGCTTTCTTT
CDR3 protein: CASSWRQGEAFF

V gene: TRBV5-1
J gene: TRBJ1-1
clone size: NA
D gene: NA
CDR3 DNA: TGCGCCAGCAGCTTGGCCGTGGGACTCGAAGCTTTCTTT
CDR3 protein: CASSLAVGLEAFF

V gene: TRBV5-1
J gene: TRBJ1-2
clone size: NA
D gene: NA
CDR3 DNA: TGCGCCAGCATGGCGGAGAACTATGGCTACACCTTC
CDR3 protein: CASMAENYGYTF

V gene: TRBV7-2
J gene: TRBJ1-1
clone size: NA
D gene: NA
CDR3 DNA: TGTGCCAGCAGCTTAGCTAGGACAGCTACTGAAGCTTTCTTT
CDR3 protein: CASSLARTATEAFF

V gene: TRBV7-6
J gene: TRBJ2-1
clone size: NA
D gene: TRBD1
CDR3 DNA: TGTGCCAGCAGCTTAGCCCCAGGGGGCCTTAGCTCCTACAATGAGCAGTTCTTC
CDR3 protein: CASSLAPGGLSSYNEQFF

V gene: TRBV3-1/TRBV3-2
J gene: TRBJ2-2
clone size: NA
D gene: NA
CDR3 DNA: TGTGCCAGCAACCTACGGGACACTAACACCGGGGAGCTGTTTTTT
CDR3 protein: CASNLRDTNTGELFF

V gene: TRBV6-5
J gene: TRBJ1-1
clone size: NA
D gene: NA
CDR3 DNA: TGTGCCAGCACACCCACTTGGCAGTCGAACACTGAAGCTTTCTTT
CDR3 protein: CASTPTWQSNTEAFF

V gene: TRBV27
J gene: TRBJ2-1
clone size: NA
D gene: TRBD1
CDR3 DNA: TGTGCCAGCAGTTGGACAGGGGCGGGCAATGAGCAGTTCTTC
CDR3 protein: CASSWTGAGNEQFF

V gene: TRBV7-2
J gene: TRBJ1-3
clone size: NA
D gene: TRBD1
CDR3 DNA: TGTGCCAGCAGCTCGGGCCGGGGACAGGGAAACACCATATATTTT
CDR3 protein: CASSSGRGQGNTIYF

V gene: TRBV7-2
J gene: TRBJ2-7
clone size: NA
D gene: TRBD2
CDR3 DNA: TGTGCCAGCAGCTACCGGGCGGGGACTACCTACGAGCAGTACTTC
CDR3 protein: CASSYRAGTTYEQYF

V gene: TRBV7-8
J gene: TRBJ2-3
clone size: NA
D gene: TRBD1
CDR3 DNA: TGTGCCAGCAGCTTCTACGCCGGGACAGGGTACGCATATACGCAGTATTTT
CDR3 protein: CASSFYAGTGYAYTQYF

V gene: TRBV2
J gene: TRBJ2-2
clone size: NA
D gene: NA
CDR3 DNA: TGTGCCAGCAGTGAAAATCGGGGGAACACCGGGGAGCTGTTTTTT
CDR3 protein: CASSENRGNTGELFF

V gene: TRBV7-8
J gene: TRBJ2-7
clone size: few
D gene: NA
CDR3 DNA: TGTGCCAGCACCACAGACGGCTACGAGCAGTACTTC
CDR3 protein: CASTTDGYEQYF

V gene: TRBV11-3
J gene: TRBJ1-1
clone size: NA
D gene: NA
CDR3 DNA: TGTGCCAGCAGCTTAAAGGCAGTTGAAGCTTTCTTT
CDR3 protein: CASSLKAVEAFF

V gene: TRBV5-1
J gene: TRBJ2-6
clone size: NA
D gene: TRBD1
CDR3 DNA: TGCGCCAGCAGCTGGGACGGACAGGGGAGGTCTGGGGCCAACGTCCTGACTTTC
CDR3 protein: CASSWDGQGRSGANVLTF

V gene: TRBV7-8
J gene: TRBJ2-3
clone size: NA
D gene: NA
CDR3 DNA: TGTGCCAGCAGCTTAGTCGGACGAGGCACAGATACGCAGTATTTT
CDR3 protein: CASSLVGRGTDTQYF

V gene: TRBV6-4
J gene: TRBJ2-1
clone size: NA
D gene: NA
CDR3 DNA: TGTGCCAGCCGTGGGACCGTCTTGGATGAGCAGTTCTTC
CDR3 protein: CASRGTVLDEQFF

V gene: TRBV3-1/TRBV3-2
J gene: TRBJ2-6
clone size: NA
D gene: NA
CDR3 DNA: TGTGCCAGCAGCCAAGATAGGAGTTCCTCTGGGGCCAACGTCCTGACTTTC
CDR3 protein: CASSQDRSSSGANVLTF

V gene: TRBV10-2
J gene: TRBJ2-1
clone size: NA
D gene: NA
CDR3 DNA: TGCGCCAGCAGTGATCCCGGGGGAGTCAATGAGCAGTTCTTC
CDR3 protein: CASSDPGGVNEQFF